Listed here are 8 T cell receptor beta chains from one sample, sequenced in a study of identical twins (dated by TCRdb to the mid-2010s). The library relied on 5' RACE. The reads were generated on an Illumina HiSeq 2000. Clones were called with MiXCR by TCRdb after fastp trimmed the public reads at Q25, and only in-frame beta chains were retained. Every distinct CDR3 protein forms one entry, paired with its most common genes and DNA. This sample is represented by approximately 690,000 distinct CDR3 sequences; roughly 6% of them were singletons. The ten largest clones capture 1.5% to 2% of the sample. The sample was naive T cells sorted from blood. The sample's cell subset or site, from its label and the paper: cells isolated with a human naive T-cell isolation kit. The receptors were sampled from a man aged 18 to 30 in good health.

This clonotype was seen many times. This sequence joins TRBV29-1 and TRBJ1-4; D is unresolved. The germline CDR1 and CDR2 sequences are SQVTM and ANQGSEA. Trimming left V 3 bases short and J 8 bases short, with 13 bases between. The CDR3 covers 13 residues. In nucleotides, the CDR3 is TGCAGCGTTGATGGGTTTGGGATCGAAAAACTGTTTTTT. This encodes CSVDGFGIEKLFF.

The V call is TRBV7-9, the J call TRBJ2-7; tentative D call: TRBD2 (5 bases). The CDR3 has 14 amino acids. V was clipped by 5 bases and J by 6 bases, with 17 bases between them. Germline V gives CDR1 SEHNR, CDR2 FQNEAQ (reference sequence). The chain's CDR3 is CASSPPSSNVEQYF. CDR3 nucleotides: TGTGCCAGCAGCCCCCCTAGCTCAAATGTCGAGCAGTACTTC.

This clonotype was seen ten or more times. This chain connects TRBV20-1 to TRBJ2-3; 8 bases agree with TRBD2. The CDR3 extends over 15 amino acids. V trimming: 1 base; J trimming: 10 bases; junction bases outside the gene matches: 13. Germline V CDR1 and CDR2: DFQATT, SNEGSKA (reference sequence). This chain's CDR3 is CSARAGTSKATSQYF. The CDR3 region has the DNA TGCAGTGCTAGAGCCGGGACTAGTAAGGCGACCTCGCAGTATTTT.

This clonotype was detected only a few times. This chain uses TRBV29-1 with TRBJ2-3; no clear D gene. The germline V gene has CDR1 SQVTM and CDR2 ANQGSEA. Trimming cost V 5 bases and J 5 bases, with 8 bases left between them. This CDR3 region has 11 residues. DNA for the CDR3: TGCAGCGTTCACTTCGGAGATACGCAGTATTTT. Protein sequence: CSVHFGDTQYF.

This clonotype was counted ten times or more. In DNA, the CDR3 is TGTGCCAGCAGCTTCTACCCCGGGACGCCCTCCTACAATGAGCAGTTCTTC. Its protein is CASSFYPGTPSYNEQFF. This sequence joins TRBV7-6 and TRBJ2-1, with D tentatively TRBD1 or TRBD2 (5 bases each). CDR3 length: 17 amino acids. Germline CDR1 is SGHVS and CDR2 is FNYEAQ. Trimming shortened V by 3 bases and J by 0 bases, and 15 bases separated the two germline ends.

The table lists this clonotype with many counts. The chain uses TRBV20-1 and TRBJ2-3, with a tentative D call TRBD2 (6 bases). Trimming took 3 bases from V and 2 from J, leaving 12 bases between them. CDR1 DFQATT and CDR2 SNEGSKA come from the germline V gene (reference sequence). This CDR3 region has 14 residues. In DNA, the CDR3 is TGCAGTGCTAGCCCGGGGGTTAACACAGATACGCAGTATTTT. It encodes CSASPGVNTDTQYF.

This clonotype was counted ten times or more. The chain carries TRBV12-3 or TRBV12-4 and TRBJ2-7, with D hard to call. The V end was cut by 3 bases, the J end by 3 bases, with 12 bases between. The CDR3 extends over 14 amino acids. CDR3 residues: CASSFHNQHYEQYF. The DNA for the CDR3 is TGTGCCAGCAGTTTTCATAACCAACACTACGAGCAGTACTTC.

This clonotype was recorded a few times. The V call is TRBV5-1, the J call TRBJ2-1, with D perhaps matching TRBD2 (5 bases). V was clipped by 0 bases and J by 2 bases, with 9 bases between them. The germline V gene encodes CDR1 SGHRS and CDR2 YFSETQ. The CDR3 is 15 residues long. The CDR3 loop reads CASSLGGETYNEQFF. The CDR3, as DNA: TGCGCCAGCAGCTTGGGGGGAGAAACCTACAATGAGCAGTTCTTC.